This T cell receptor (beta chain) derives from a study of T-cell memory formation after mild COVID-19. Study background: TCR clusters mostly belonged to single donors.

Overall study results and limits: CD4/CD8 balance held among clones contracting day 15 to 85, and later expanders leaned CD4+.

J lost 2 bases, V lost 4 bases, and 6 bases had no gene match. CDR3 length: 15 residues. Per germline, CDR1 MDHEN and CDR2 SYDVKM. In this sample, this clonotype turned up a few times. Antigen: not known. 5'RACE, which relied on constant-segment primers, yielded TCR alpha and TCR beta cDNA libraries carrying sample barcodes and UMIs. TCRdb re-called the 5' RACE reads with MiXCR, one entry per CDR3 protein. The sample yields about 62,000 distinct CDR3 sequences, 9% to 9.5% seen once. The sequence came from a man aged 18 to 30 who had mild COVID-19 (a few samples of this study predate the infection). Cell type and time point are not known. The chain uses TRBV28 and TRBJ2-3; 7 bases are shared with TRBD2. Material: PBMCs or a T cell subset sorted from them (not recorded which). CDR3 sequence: CASSWGGTHTDTQYF. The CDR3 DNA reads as TGTGCCAGCAGTTGGGGGGGGACCCACACAGATACGCAGTATTTT.